This T cell receptor beta chain was identified during a study of T-cell reconstitution after alpha-beta-depleted transplantation in children. Study-wide results and limits: In patients about two months after transplant, alpha-beta T cells reportedly arose from several hundred expanded graft clones. For some patients, TCRbeta diversity was high at day 60 because of recipient T cells and thymic progenitors that survived.

During its preparation, the TCRbeta library received unique molecular identifiers. TCRdb itself ran the PCR reads through MiXCR, one entry per CDR3 protein. The sample lists 800,000 to 1,000,000 distinct CDR3 sequences, roughly 29% seen once, with under 30% in the top ten. This clonotype occurred a few times. As yet, its antigen is unknown. CDR1 SGHAT and CDR2 FQDESV come from the germline V gene (reference sequence). Trimming at V came to 5 bases and at J to 3 bases, leaving 10 bases not matched to a gene. The CDR3 has 18 residues. The sample was PBMCs, mostly from graft donor cells, taken 360 days after TCRalphabeta/CD19-depleted stem cell transplant. This rearrangement joins TRBV11-1 to TRBJ2-1; 13 bases line up with TRBD2. The receptor was isolated from a boy under two years old who had a stem cell transplant for SCID, so the T cells may come from the graft donor. The CDR3, as DNA: TGTGCCAGCAGCCCCTGGACTAGCGGGGGCCCTATCTACAATGAGCAGTTCTTC. Its translation: CASSPWTSGGPIYNEQFF.